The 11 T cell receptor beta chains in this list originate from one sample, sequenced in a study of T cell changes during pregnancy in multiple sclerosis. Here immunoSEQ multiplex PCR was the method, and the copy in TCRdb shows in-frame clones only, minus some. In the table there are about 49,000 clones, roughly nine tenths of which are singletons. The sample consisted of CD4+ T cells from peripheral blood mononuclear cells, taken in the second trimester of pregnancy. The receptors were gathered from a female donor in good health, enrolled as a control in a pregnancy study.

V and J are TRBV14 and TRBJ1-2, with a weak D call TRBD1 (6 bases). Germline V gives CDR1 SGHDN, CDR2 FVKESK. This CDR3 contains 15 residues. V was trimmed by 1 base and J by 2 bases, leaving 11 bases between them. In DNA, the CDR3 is TGTGCCAGCAGCCAAGGACAGGCACGAAACTATGGCTACACCTTC. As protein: CASSQGQARNYGYTF. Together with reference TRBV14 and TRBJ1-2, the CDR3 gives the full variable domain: EAGVTQFPSHSVIEKGQTVTLRCDPISGHDNLYWYRRVMGKEIKFLLHFVKESKQDESGMPNNRFLAERTGGTYSTLKVQPAELEDSGVYFCASSQGQARNYGYTFGSGTRLTVV.

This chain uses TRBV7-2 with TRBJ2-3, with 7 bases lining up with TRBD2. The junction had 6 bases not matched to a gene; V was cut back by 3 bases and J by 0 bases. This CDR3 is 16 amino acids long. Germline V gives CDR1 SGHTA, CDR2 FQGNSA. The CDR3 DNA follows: TGTGCCAGCAGCTTGCTACCAGCGGGGAGCACAGATACGCAGTATTTT. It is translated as CASSLLPAGSTDTQYF.

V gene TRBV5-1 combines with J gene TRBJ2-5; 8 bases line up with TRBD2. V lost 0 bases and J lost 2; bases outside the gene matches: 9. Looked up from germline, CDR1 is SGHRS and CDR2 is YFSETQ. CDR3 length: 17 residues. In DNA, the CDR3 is TGCGCCAGCAGCTTGGGCAGTTTGTCTAGCGGGCAAGAGACCCAGTACTTC. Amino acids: CASSLGSLSSGQETQYF.

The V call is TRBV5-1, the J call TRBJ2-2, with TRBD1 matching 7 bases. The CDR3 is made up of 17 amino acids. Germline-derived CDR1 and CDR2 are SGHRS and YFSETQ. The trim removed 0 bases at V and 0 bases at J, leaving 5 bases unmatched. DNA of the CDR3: TGCGCCAGCAGCTTGGGACAGGGAAATCCGAACACCGGGGAGCTGTTTTTT. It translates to CASSLGQGNPNTGELFF.

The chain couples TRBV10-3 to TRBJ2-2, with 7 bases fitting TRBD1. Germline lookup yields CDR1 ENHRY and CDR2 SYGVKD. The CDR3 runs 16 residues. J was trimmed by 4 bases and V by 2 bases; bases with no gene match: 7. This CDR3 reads CAISEVGQLSTGELFF. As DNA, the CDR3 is TGTGCCATCAGTGAGGTGGGACAGCTAAGCACCGGGGAGCTGTTTTTT.

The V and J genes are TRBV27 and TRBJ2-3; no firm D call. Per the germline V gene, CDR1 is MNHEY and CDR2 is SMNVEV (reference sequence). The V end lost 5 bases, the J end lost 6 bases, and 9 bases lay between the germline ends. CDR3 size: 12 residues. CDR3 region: CASSPTFDTQYF. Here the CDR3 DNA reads TGTGCCAGCAGTCCGACTTTCGATACGCAGTATTTT.

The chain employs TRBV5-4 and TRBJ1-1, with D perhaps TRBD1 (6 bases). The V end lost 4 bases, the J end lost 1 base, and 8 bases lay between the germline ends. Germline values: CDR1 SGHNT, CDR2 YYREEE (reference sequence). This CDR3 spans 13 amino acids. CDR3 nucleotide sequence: TGTGCCAGCAGCGGGACACAGAACACTGAAGCTTTCTTT. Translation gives CASSGTQNTEAFF.

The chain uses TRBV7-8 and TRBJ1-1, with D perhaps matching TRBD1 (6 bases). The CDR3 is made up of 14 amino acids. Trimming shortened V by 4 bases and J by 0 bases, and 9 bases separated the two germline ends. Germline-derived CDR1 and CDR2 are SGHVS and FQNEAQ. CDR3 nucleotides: TGTGCCAGCAGCTCTGCAGGGGTGAACACTGAAGCTTTCTTT. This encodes CASSSAGVNTEAFF.

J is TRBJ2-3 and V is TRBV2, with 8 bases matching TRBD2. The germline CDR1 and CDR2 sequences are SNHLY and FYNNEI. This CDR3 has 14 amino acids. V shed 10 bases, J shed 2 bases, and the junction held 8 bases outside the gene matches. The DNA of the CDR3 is TGTGCCACATTAGCGGGACAAACCACAGATACGCAGTATTTT. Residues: CATLAGQTTDTQYF.

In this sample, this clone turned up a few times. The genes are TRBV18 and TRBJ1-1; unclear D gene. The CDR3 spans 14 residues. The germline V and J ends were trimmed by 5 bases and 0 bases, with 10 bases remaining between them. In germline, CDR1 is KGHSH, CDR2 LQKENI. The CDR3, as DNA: TGTGCCAGCTCAAGAGAGGTTTTGAACACTGAAGCTTTCTTT. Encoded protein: CASSREVLNTEAFF.

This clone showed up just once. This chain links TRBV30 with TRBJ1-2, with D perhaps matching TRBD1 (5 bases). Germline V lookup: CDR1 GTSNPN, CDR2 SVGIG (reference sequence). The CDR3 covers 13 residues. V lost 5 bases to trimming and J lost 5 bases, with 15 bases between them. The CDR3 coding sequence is TGTGCCTGGGGAACAGGTCTGGGGTATGGCTACACCTTC. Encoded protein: CAWGTGLGYGYTF.